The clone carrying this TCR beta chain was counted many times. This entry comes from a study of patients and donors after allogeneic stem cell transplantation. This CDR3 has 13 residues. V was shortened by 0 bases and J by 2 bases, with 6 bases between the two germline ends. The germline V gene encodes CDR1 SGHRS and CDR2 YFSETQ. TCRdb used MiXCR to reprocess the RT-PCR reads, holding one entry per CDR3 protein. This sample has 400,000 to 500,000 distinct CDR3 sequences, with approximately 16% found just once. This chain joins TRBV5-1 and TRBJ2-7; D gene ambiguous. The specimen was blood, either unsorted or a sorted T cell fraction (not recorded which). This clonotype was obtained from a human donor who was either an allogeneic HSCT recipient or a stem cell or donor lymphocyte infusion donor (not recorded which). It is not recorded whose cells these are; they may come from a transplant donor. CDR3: CASSLEGTYEQYF. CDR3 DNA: TGCGCCAGCAGCTTGGAAGGAACCTACGAGCAGTACTTC.